The 10 T cell receptor beta chains below all came from one sample that was sequenced in a study of post-analysis software for immune sequencing data. Study-level results: TRBV5-6, TRBV5-1 and TRBV20-1 belonged to a set of roughly five TRBV segments that were more frequent in patients than controls.

Prepared TCR beta cDNA libraries contained unique molecular identifiers. TCRdb analysed the PCR reads with MiXCR anew, one entry per CDR3 protein. The data show about 760,000 distinct CDR3 sequences, about 27% seen once. These TCRs are of unknown antigen specificity. The source material was blood. Every receptor here comes from a girl between 5 and 17 years old with multiple sclerosis.

V is TRBV13 and J is TRBJ2-1, with a possible D match to TRBD1 (6 bases). CDR1 is PRHDT, CDR2 FYEKMQ, per germline (reference sequence). Trimming cost V 4 bases and J 8 bases, with 12 bases left between them. The CDR3 consists of 13 residues. Here the CDR3 DNA reads TGTGCCAGCAGCTACGAACAGGGCGATGAGCAGTTCTTC. This encodes CASSYEQGDEQFF. Supplemented by reference TRBV13 and TRBJ2-1, the full variable domain reads AAGVIQSPRHLIKEKRETATLKCYPIPRHDTVYWYQQGPGQDPQFLISFYEKMQSDKGSIPDRFSAQQFSDYHSELNMSSLELGDSALYFCASSYEQGDEQFFGPGTRLTVL.

This clonotype has more than one count but fewer than ten. The chain combines TRBV4-2 with TRBJ1-1, with 8 bases fitting TRBD1. Germline CDR1 LGHNA, CDR2 YNFKEQ. The CDR3 is 12 amino acids. Losses at the gene ends were 3 bases for V and 6 bases for J; bases not matched to a gene: 0. The CDR3 DNA reads as TGTGCCAGCAGCCAGGACAGGGCTGAAGCTTTCTTT. Translated: CASSQDRAEAFF.

The chain recombines TRBV6-5 with TRBJ2-2; the D is unclear. The germline V and J ends were trimmed by 6 bases and 13 bases, with 12 bases remaining between them. This CDR3 has 11 amino acids. CDR1 and CDR2 from the germline V gene are MNHEY and SVGAGI. The CDR3 coding sequence is TGTGCCAGCAGGGGGTTCAAGGGGCTGTTTTTT. Translation gives CASRGFKGLFF.

This clonotype was found a few times. The chain links TRBV7-2 to TRBJ1-2; D might be TRBD1 (5 bases). In germline, CDR1 is SGHTA, CDR2 FQGNSA. CDR3 length equals 14 residues. V was trimmed by 4 bases and J by 4 bases, leaving 13 bases between them. CDR3 bases: TGTGCCAGCAGCTCGTACCACAGGCCCTATGGCTACACCTTC. It encodes CASSSYHRPYGYTF.

The chain is built from TRBV12-3 or TRBV12-4 and TRBJ1-2; a weak D match, TRBD1 (6 bases). V gave up 0 bases and J gave up 8 bases, with 13 bases separating them. The CDR3 is 14 residues long. The DNA of the CDR3 is TGTGCCAGCAGTTTAGCCAGGGGAAAGGGGGGCTACACCTTC. As protein: CASSLARGKGGYTF.

The chain links TRBV3-1 to TRBJ2-1; D is uncertain. Germline CDR1 reads LGHDT; CDR2 reads YNNKEL (reference sequence). V lost 0 bases to trimming and J lost 6 bases, with 6 bases between them. This CDR3 has 13 residues. CDR3 bases: TGTGCCAGCAGCCAAGAACTGGGCAATGAGCAGTTCTTC. Amino acid sequence: CASSQELGNEQFF.

V is TRBV29-1 and J is TRBJ1-2; tentative D call: TRBD1 (5 bases). V lost 4 bases and J 8 bases, leaving 17 bases between the germline ends. Germline V gives CDR1 SQVTM, CDR2 ANQGSEA. The CDR3 totals 13 residues. CDR3 region: CSVGRTGVSGYTF. The CDR3 DNA is TGCAGCGTTGGGCGGACGGGGGTTTCGGGCTACACCTTC.

This clonotype turned up a few times. The CDR3 DNA is TGTGCCGGTAGACAGGGTGGGAACACCGGGGAGCTGTTTTTT. Its protein product is CAGRQGGNTGELFF. The chain carries TRBV6-1 and TRBJ2-2, with TRBD1 matching 7 bases. The CDR3 has 14 residues. V trimming: 11 bases; J trimming: 1 base; junction bases outside the gene matches: 7. Germline CDR1 and CDR2: MNHNS and SASEGT.

This sequence joins TRBV29-1 and TRBJ2-7, with TRBD2 identical over 7 bases. With V trimmed by 4 bases and J by 2 bases, 11 bases remained unmatched. Germline V gene lookup returns CDR1 SQVTM and CDR2 ANQGSEA. The CDR3 length is 15 residues. The CDR3 region has the DNA TGCAGCGTTGGCCTAGCGGAACGCCTAACCTACGAGCAGTACTTC. It translates to CSVGLAERLTYEQYF.

This clonotype has only a few counts. The J gene is TRBJ2-1, the V gene TRBV5-1; D perhaps matches TRBD2 (6 bases). The CDR3 has 15 amino acids. The germline V gene has CDR1 SGHRS and CDR2 YFSETQ. Trimming removed 6 bases at V and 4 bases at J, with 17 bases between. The CDR3 bases are TGCGCCAGCACGGAGGGGTCAGGCCCGTACAATGAGCAGTTCTTC. It yields the protein CASTEGSGPYNEQFF.